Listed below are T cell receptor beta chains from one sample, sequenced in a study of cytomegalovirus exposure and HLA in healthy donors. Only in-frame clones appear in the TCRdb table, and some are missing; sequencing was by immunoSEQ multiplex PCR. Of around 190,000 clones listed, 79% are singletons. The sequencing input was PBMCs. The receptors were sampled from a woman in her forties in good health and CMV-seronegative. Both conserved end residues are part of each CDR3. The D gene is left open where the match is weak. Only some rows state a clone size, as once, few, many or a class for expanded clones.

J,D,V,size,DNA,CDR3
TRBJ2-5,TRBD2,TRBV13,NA,TGTGCCAGCAGCTTAGGCGCGGGAGGGGAAGAGACCCAGTACTTC,CASSLGAGGEETQYF
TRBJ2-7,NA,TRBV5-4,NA,TGTGCCAGCAGCTTCGGTCACAGCTCCTACGAGCAGTACTTC,CASSFGHSSYEQYF
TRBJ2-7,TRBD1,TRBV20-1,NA,TGCTCTGGGACAGGGTCGGGCGAGCAGTACTTC,CSGTGSGEQYF
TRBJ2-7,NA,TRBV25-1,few,TGTGCCAGCAGAGGGGGTGAGCAGTACTTC,CASRGGEQYF
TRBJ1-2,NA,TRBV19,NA,TGTGCCAGTAGCCTCCCTAGCAGCGCCTATGGCTACACCTTC,CASSLPSSAYGYTF
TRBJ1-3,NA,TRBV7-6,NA,TGTGCCAGCAGCTTTGAGCGGGGAAACACCATATATTTT,CASSFERGNTIYF
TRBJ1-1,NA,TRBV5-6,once,TGTGCCAGCAGCCCATCCTTGGTCGGGGACTTTCTGAACACTGAAGCTTTCTTT,CASSPSLVGDFLNTEAFF
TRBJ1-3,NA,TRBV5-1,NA,TGCGCCAGCAGCCCAGGACAAGCAATATTTGGAAACACCATATATTTT,CASSPGQAIFGNTIYF
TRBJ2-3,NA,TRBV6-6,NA,TGTGCCAGCAGTTACCCCAGGGATACGCAGTATTTT,CASSYPRDTQYF
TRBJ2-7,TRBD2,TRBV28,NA,TGTGCCAGCACGCTAGCGGGACCGACCTACGAGCAGTACTTC,CASTLAGPTYEQYF
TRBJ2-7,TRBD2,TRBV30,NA,TGTGCCTGGAGTGTACCTGGGACTAGCCACTACGAGCAGTACTTC,CAWSVPGTSHYEQYF
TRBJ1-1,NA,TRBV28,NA,TGTGCCAGCAGTCCCCGTCGGACTGAAGCTTTCTTT,CASSPRRTEAFF
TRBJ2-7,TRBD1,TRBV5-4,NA,TGTGCCAGCAGCCTGGGACAGGGGGCCTTCTACGAGCAGTACTTC,CASSLGQGAFYEQYF
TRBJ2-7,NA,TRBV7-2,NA,TGTGCCAGCAGCTTAGGGACTACCTACTACGAGCAGTACTTC,CASSLGTTYYEQYF
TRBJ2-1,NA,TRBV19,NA,TGTGCCAGTAGTAACTATGGTGAGCAGTTCTTC,CASSNYGEQFF
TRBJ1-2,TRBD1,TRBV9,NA,TGTGCCAGCAGCCCCGGTGGAGGGGGCAACTATGGCTACACCTTC,CASSPGGGGNYGYTF
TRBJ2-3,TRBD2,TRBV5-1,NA,TGCGCCAGCAGCTTGGCGAGCGGGGGGGCCGGCACAGATACGCAGTATTTT,CASSLASGGAGTDTQYF
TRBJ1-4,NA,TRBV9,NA,TGTGCCAGCGCGGTCGGGGGGACTAATGAAAAACTGTTTTTT,CASAVGGTNEKLFF
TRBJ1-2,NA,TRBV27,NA,TGTGCCAGCAGAAAGACAGGCTATGGCTACACCTTC,CASRKTGYGYTF
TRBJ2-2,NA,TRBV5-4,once,TGTGCCAGCAGCTTGGCCGGAGGGGTAGGGAACACCGGGGAGCTGTTTTTT,CASSLAGGVGNTGELFF
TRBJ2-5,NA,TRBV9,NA,TGTGCCAGCAGCCCCCGGGTAGCAAAGCAAGAGACCCAGTACTTC,CASSPRVAKQETQYF